This TCR beta chain was profiled in a study of blood T cell repertoires in COVID-19 (TCRdb year 2020). With regard to the full study: The collaborator samples originated in the United States, Italy and Spain and spanned the acute and convalescent phases of COVID-19. The repertoires were made available in a free public database intended to serve as a resource for research on the immune response to SARS-CoV-2. Samples came from the ongoing ImmuneRACE study (first 160 participants) plus 1,254 subjects from 6 global collaborators. Subjects who had been exposed to COVID-19, were actively infected with it, or had recovered from it provided the deeply sampled blood TCRbeta repertoires that made up the dataset. HLA class I and class II types, where available, came from metadata supplied by the sample provider rather than from assay-based typing. The prospective study material was composed of cDNA or gDNA derived from T cells, B-cell-depleted T cells, or PBMCs. A de-identified subject ID, COVID-19 status, age in years and sex were almost always included in the sample metadata. General conclusions and limits of the study: Clinical and demographic metadata were provided uncurated, with the amount varying by source and participant.

TCRbeta CDR3 regions were amplified from genomic DNA by means of the immunoSEQ Assay, a bias-controlled multiplex PCR. In the paper's pipeline: Nucleated cell counts per sample were estimated from amplification of reference gene primers within the assay. Sequence reads were collapsed and filtered to measure the absolute abundance of every unique TCRbeta CDR3 rearrangement. For each sample, productive Simpson clonality was calculated by taking the square root of Simpson's diversity index across productive rearrangements. This immuneACCESS table, as held by TCRdb, lists in-frame sequences with V and J called but not all clones. Of the missing ones, under half trace to an unresolved V gene in checked studies; the others have no known cause. That table furnishes V, J and clone size, whereas the DNA furnished D and trimming. The sample table shows about 98,000 clones, and 82% are seen once. The biggest ten clones account for around a sixth of the sample.

This clone was seen only a few times. Its antigen remains unidentified. No qualities accompany the bases; no much larger clone lies one base away. The V end gives up 3 bases and the J end 3 bases, leaving 2 bases in the junction not matched to a gene. The CDR3 runs 13 residues from the cysteine to the phenylalanine. The kept DNA is CDR3 alone, 39 bases in frame from the first base. Sequences LNHDA (CDR1) and SQIVND (CDR2) are obtained from the germline V gene (reference sequence). Collaborating institutions collected whole blood in K2EDTA tubes following their own protocols. For TCRbeta analysis, collaborator samples were shipped as frozen whole blood, as isolated PBMCs, or as DNA extracted from either sample type.

This sequence uses TRBV19 and TRBJ2-7; TRBD2 aligns with 7 central bases. What was sequenced was peripheral blood. The source of this sequence is a man at least 80 years old with acute or convalescent COVID-19. The DNA sequence reads TGTGCCAGTAGTATGGTAGCGGGCTACGAGCAGTACTTC. This encodes CASSMVAGYEQYF.